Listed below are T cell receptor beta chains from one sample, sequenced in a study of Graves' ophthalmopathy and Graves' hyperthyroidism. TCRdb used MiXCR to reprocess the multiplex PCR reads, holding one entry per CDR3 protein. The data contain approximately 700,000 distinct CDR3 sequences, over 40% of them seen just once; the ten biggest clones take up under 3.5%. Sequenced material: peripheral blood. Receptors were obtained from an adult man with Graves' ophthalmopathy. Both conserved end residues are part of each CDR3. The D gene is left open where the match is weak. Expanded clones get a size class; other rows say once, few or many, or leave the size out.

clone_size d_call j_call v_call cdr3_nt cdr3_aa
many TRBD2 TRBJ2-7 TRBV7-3 TGTGCCAGCAGCCCGAGCGGGGTATCATACGAGCAGTACTTC CASSPSGVSYEQYF
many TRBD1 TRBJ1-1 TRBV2 TGTGCCAGCAGTGAACCGGGACAGGGGGCGGAAACTGAAGCTTTCTTT CASSEPGQGAETEAFF
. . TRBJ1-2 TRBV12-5 TGTGCTAGTGGACAGGGTTTTAACTATGGCTACACCTTC CASGQGFNYGYTF
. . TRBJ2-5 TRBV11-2 TGTGCCAGCAGCCCATCTCCTGCCCCACAAGAGACCCAGTACTTC CASSPSPAPQETQYF
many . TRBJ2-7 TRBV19 TGTGCCACTGCGGCGGCGGACCCCTACGAGCAGTACTTC CATAAADPYEQYF
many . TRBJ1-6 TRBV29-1 TGCAGCGTTGAAGGGGGGACACCCCCGGTACGGTATTCACCCCTCCACTTT CSVEGGTPPVRYSPLHF
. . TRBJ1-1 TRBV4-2 TGTGCCAGCAGCCAAGCTCTAACAGAACTTTGGGCTTTCTTT CASSQALTELWAFF
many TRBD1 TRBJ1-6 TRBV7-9 TGTGCCAGCAGCCCCGGACAGGGATATTCACCCCTCCACTTT CASSPGQGYSPLHF
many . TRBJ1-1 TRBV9 TGTGCCAGCAGTCGACCGAACACTGAAGCTTTCTTT CASSRPNTEAFF
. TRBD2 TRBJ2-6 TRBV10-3 TGTGCCAGCAGCCGACTAGCGGGGCACGACAACTCTGGGGCCAACGTCCTGACTTTC CASSRLAGHDNSGANVLTF
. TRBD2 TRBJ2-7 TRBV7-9 TGTGCCAGCAGCTTAAGCGGGGGACTAGCGTACGAGCAGTACTTC CASSLSGGLAYEQYF
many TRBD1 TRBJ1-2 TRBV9 TGTGCCAGCAGCGGGGACAGGGTGGGCTACACCTTC CASSGDRVGYTF
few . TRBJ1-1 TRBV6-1 TGTGCCAGCAGTAGGAGGGAGAACACTGAAGCTTTCTTT CASSRRENTEAFF
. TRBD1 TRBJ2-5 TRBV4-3 TGCGCCAGCAGCCACCGGGACAGGGGTATGGAGACCCAGTACTTC CASSHRDRGMETQYF
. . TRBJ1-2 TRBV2 TGTGCCAGCAGTTTAAAAGGGCTAGGCTATGGCTACACCTTC CASSLKGLGYGYTF
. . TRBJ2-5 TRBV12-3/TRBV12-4 TGTGCCAGCAGTTTTTACGCAGGGGAAGGGGAGACCCAGTACTTC CASSFYAGEGETQYF
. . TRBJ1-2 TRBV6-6 TGTGCCATCAGCTACGGGGGTGACGGCTACACCTTC CAISYGGDGYTF
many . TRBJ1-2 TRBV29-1 TGCAGCGTTCTTGACGGCTACACCTTC CSVLDGYTF
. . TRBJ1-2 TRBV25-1 TGTGCCAGCAGTGAAATGCACCGGGGAAGAGGCTACACCTTC CASSEMHRGRGYTF
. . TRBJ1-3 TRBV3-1 TGTGCCAGCAGAAGGGATTCTGGAAACACCATATATTTT CASRRDSGNTIYF
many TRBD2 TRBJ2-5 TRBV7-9 TGTGCCAGCAGCCCCGGACTAGCGGGAGTACAGGCCAACCAAGAGACCCAGTACTTC CASSPGLAGVQANQETQYF
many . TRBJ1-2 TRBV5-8 TGTGCCAGCAGCTTGTTGACGGACGTTTGGGCCTATGGCTACACCTTC CASSLLTDVWAYGYTF
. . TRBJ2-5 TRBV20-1 TGCAGTGCCACGAAACGGGGCCACAGCCAAGAGACCCAGTACTTC CSATKRGHSQETQYF
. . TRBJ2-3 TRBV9 TGTGCCAGCAGCGCCCCTAGCGCCACAGATACGCAGTATTTT CASSAPSATDTQYF
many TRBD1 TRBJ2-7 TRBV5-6 TGTGCCAGCAGCTGGCGGACAGGCGAGCAGTACTTC CASSWRTGEQYF
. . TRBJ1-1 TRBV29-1 TGCAGCGCCTTGGGGGAGAGCCGTGAAGCTTTCTTT CSALGESREAFF
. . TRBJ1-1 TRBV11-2 TGTGCCAGCAGCTTAGGTCGGGGGGCGAGGGACACTGGAGCTTTCTTT CASSLGRGARDTGAFF
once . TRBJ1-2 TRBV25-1 TGTGCCAGCAGTGAATGGAGCCGTTCCTATGGCTACACCTTC CASSEWSRSYGYTF
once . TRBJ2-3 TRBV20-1 TGCAGTGCGACCCGGGCCACTAGCACAGATACGCAGTATTTT CSATRATSTDTQYF
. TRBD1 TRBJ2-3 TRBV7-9 TGTGCCAGCAGCTACCCCCCGGGACAGGTCACAGATACGCAGTATTTT CASSYPPGQVTDTQYF
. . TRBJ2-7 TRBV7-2 TGTGCCAGCAGCTCCCTGGGATCTGCCGACGAGCAGTACTTC CASSSLGSADEQYF
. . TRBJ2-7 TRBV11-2 TGTGCCAGCACCTTGCGGATCGGCGAGCAGTACTTC CASTLRIGEQYF
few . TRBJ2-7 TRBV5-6 TGTGCCAGCAGCTGGGGGGGCATAACGGGCTACGAGCAGTACTTC CASSWGGITGYEQYF
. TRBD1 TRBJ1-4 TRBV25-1 TGTGCCAGCAGTGAGGACAGGGGGCCCGAAAAACTGTTTTTT CASSEDRGPEKLFF
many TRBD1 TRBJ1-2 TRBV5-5 TGTGCCAGCAGCGACACAGGGGGCGAGTATGGCTACACCTTC CASSDTGGEYGYTF
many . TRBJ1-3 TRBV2 TGCGCCAGCAGCCCCCTCGCCGGAAACACCATATATTTT CASSPLAGNTIYF
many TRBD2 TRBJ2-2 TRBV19 TGTGCCAGTAGTCCCGGACTAGCGGGGAACACCGGGGAGCTGTTTTTT CASSPGLAGNTGELFF
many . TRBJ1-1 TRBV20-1 TGCAGTGCTAGCTCACCTCCTGGGGGAACTGAAGCTTTCTTT CSASSPPGGTEAFF
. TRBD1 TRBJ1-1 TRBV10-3 TGTGCCATCAGTGGGGACAGCCCGAACACTGAAGCTTTCTTT CAISGDSPNTEAFF
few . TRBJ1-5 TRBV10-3 TGTGCCAGCAGTTCCCTGTCTGCTTATAGCAATCAGCCCCAGCATTTT CASSSLSAYSNQPQHF